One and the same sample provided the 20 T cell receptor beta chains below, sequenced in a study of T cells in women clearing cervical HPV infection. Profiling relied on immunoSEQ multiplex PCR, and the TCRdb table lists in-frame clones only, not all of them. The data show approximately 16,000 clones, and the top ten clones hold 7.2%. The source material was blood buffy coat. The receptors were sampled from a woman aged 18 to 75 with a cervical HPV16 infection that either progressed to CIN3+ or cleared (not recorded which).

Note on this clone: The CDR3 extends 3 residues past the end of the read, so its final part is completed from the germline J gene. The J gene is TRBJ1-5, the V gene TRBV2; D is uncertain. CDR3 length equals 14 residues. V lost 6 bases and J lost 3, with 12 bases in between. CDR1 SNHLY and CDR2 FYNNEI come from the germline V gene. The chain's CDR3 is CASSDDGFNQPQHF. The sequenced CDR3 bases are TGTGCCAGCAGCGATGACGGGTTCAATCAGCCC.

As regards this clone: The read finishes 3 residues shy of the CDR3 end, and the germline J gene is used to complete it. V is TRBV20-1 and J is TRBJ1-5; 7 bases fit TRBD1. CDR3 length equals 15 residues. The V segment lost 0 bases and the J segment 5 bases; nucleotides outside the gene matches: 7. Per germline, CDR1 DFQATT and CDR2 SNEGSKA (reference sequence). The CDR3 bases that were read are TGCAGTGCTAGAGATCCAGGGGGTTCTCATCAGCCC. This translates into CSARDPGGSHQP. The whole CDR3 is CSARDPGGSHQPQHF.

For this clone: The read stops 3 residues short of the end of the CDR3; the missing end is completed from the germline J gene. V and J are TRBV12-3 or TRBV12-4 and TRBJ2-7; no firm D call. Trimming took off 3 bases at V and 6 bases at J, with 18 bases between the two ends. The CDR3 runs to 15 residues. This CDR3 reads CASSLRGGSLAEQYF. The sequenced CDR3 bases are TGTGCCAGCAGTTTGCGCGGTGGCTCCCTGGCCGAG.

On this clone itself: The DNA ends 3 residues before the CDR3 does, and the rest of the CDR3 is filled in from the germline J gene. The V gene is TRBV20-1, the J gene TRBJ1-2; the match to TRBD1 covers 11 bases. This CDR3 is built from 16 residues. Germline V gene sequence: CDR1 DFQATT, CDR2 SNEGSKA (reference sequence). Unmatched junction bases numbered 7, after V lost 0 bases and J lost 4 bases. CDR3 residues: CSARDTGQGGFYGYTF. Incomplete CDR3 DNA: TGCAGTGCTAGAGATACGGGACAGGGGGGATTCTATGGC.

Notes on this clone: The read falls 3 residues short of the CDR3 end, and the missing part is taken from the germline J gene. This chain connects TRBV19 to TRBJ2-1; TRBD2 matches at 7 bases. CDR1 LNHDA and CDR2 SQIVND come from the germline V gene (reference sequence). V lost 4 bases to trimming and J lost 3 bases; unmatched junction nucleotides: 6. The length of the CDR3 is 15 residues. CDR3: CASSTRGGGYNEQFF. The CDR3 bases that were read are TGTGCCAGTAGTACACGTGGCGGGGGCTACAATGAG.

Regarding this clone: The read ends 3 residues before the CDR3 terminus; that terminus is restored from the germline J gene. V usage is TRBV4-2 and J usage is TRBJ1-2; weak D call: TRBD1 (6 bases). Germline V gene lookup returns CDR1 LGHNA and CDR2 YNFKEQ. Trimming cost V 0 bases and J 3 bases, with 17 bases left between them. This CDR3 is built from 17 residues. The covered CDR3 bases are TGTGCCAGCAGCCAAGATCTTGGACAGCGATACTACTATGGC. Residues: CASSQDLGQRYYYG. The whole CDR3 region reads CASSQDLGQRYYYGYTF.

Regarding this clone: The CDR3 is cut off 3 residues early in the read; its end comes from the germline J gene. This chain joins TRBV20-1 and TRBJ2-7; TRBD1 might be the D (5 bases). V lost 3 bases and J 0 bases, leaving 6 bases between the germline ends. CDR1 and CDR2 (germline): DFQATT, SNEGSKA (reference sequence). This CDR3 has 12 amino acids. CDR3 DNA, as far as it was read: TGCAGTGCTAGGGACAACTCCTACGAG. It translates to CSARDNSYE. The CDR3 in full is CSARDNSYEQYF.

CDR3 in amino acids: CASSYIPRGNYGYTF. The covered CDR3 bases are TGTGCCAGCAGCTACATCCCCAGGGGAAACTATGGC. The rearrangement links TRBV7-2 to TRBJ1-2, with TRBD1 as a possible D gene (6 bases). The CDR3 is cut off 3 residues early in the read; its end comes from the germline J gene. The germline V and J ends were trimmed by 4 bases and 2 bases, with 14 bases remaining between them. This CDR3 region has 15 residues. The germline gives CDR1 SGHTA, CDR2 FQGNSA.

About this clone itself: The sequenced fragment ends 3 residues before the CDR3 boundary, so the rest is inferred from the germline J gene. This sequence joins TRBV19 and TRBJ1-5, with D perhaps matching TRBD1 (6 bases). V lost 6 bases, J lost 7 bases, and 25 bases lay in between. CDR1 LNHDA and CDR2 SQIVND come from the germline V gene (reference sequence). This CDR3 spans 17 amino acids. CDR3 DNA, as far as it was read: TGTGCCAGTAGCCCCGAAGGTCCAGGGGCCCTCAGACAGCCC. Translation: CASSPEGPGALRQP. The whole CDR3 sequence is CASSPEGPGALRQPQHF.

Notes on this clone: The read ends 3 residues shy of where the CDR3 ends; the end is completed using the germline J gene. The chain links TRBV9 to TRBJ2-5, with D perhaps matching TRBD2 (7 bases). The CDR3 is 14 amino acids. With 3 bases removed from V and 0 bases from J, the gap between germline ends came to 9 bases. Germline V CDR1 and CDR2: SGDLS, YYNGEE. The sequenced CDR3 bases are TGTGCCAGCAGCGAGGGGGGGCACCAAGAGACC. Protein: CASSEGGHQET. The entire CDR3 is CASSEGGHQETQYF. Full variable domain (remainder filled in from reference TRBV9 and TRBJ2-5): DSGVTQTPKHLITATGQRVTLRCSPRSGDLSVYWYQQSLDQGLQFLIQYYNGEERAKGNILERFSAQQFPDLHSELNLSSLELGDSALYFCASSEGGHQETQYFGPGTRLLVL.

CDR3 DNA (partial): TGTGCCTGGAGGCCGGGACAGGGGAATCTAGAGACC. This sequence encodes CAWRPGQGNLET. The full CDR3 protein reads CAWRPGQGNLETQYF. The chain recombines TRBV30 with TRBJ2-5, with 10 bases that match TRBD1. The read is 3 residues too short to cover the CDR3 end, so that end is filled in from the germline J gene. The V and J ends lost 3 bases and 4 bases, in that order; junction bases with no gene match: 8. The germline V gene encodes CDR1 GTSNPN and CDR2 SVGIG (reference sequence). The CDR3 covers 15 residues.

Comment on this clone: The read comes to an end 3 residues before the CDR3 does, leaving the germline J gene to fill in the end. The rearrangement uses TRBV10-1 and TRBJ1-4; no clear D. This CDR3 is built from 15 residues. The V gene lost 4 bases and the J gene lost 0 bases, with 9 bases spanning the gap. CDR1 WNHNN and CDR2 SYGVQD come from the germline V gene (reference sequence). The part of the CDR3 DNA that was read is TGCGCCAGCAGTGCCGGGGATGCAACTAATGAAAAA. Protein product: CASSAGDATNEK. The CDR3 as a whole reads CASSAGDATNEKLFF.

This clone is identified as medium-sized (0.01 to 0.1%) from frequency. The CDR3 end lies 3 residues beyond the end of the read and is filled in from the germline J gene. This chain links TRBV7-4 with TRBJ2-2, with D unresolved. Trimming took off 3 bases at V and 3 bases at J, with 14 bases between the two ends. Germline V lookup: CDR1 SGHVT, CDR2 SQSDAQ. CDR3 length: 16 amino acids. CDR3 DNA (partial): TGTGCCAGCAGCTTGGTGAGATCATCGGACACCGGGGAG. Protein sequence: CASSLVRSSDTGE. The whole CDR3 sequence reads CASSLVRSSDTGELFF.

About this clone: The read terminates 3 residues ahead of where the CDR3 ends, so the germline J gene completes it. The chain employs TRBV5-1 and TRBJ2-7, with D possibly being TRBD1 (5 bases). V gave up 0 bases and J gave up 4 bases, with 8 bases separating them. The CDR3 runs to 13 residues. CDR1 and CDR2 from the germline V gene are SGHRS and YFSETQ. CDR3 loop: CASSLVGLYEQYF. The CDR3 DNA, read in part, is TGCGCCAGCAGCTTGGTGGGGCTATACGAG.

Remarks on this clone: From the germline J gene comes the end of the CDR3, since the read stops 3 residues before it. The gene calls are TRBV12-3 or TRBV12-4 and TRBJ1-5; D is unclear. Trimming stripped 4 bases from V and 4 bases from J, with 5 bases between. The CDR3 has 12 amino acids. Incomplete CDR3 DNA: TGTGCCAGCAGTTCCGGGAATCAGCCC. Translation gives CASSSGNQP. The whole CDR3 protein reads CASSSGNQPQHF.

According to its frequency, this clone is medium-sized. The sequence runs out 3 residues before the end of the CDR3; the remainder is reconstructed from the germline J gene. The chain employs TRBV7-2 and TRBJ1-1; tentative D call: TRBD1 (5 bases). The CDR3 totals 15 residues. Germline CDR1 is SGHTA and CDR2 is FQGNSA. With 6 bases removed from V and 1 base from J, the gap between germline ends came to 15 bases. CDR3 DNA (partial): TGTGCCAGCAGACCAAGGGGTGGGAGGAACACTGAA. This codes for CASRPRGGRNTE. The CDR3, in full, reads CASRPRGGRNTEAFF.

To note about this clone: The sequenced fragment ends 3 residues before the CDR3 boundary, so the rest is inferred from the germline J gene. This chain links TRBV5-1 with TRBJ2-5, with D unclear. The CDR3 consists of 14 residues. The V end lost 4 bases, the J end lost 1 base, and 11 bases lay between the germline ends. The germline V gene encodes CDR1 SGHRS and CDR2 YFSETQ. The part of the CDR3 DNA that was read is TGCGCCAGCAGCCTCTCGTGGGCCCAAGAGACC. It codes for CASSLSWAQET. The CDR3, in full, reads CASSLSWAQETQYF.

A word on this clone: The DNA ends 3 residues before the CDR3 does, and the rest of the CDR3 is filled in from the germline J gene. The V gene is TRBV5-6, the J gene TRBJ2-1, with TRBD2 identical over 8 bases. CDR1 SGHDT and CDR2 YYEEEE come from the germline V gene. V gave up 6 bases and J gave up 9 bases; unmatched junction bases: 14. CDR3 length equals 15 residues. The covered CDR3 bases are TGTGCCAGCACCCCAAGGGGCGGGGGGCTGGTTGAG. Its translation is CASTPRGGGLVE. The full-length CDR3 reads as CASTPRGGGLVEQFF.

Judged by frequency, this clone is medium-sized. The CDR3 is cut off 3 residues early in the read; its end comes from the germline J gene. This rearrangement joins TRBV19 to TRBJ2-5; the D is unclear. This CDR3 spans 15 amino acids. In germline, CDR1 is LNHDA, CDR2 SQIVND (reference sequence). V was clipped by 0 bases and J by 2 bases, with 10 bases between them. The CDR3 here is CASSIEHSTQETQYF. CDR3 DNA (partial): TGTGCCAGTAGTATAGAACATTCCACGCAAGAGACC.

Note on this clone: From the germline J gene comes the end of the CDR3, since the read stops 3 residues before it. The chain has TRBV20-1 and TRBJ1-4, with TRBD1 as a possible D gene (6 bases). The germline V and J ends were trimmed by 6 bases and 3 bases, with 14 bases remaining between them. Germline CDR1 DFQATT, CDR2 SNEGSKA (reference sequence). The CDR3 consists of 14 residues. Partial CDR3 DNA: TGCAGTGCCATCGAGACAGGAGCTAATGAAAAA. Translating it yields CSAIETGANEK. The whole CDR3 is CSAIETGANEKLFF.